The rows below give T cell receptor beta chains drawn from one sample of a study of neurological immune-mediated disorders. In TCRdb, the 5' RACE reads were re-called with MiXCR into one record per CDR3 protein. The sample yields about 46,000 distinct CDR3 sequences, roughly 2% seen once. Sequenced input: PBMCs. These receptors came from a woman between 35 and 50 years old with multiple sclerosis. The CDR3 runs from the conserved cysteine through the conserved F or W. The D gene is left open where the match is weak. Expanded clones are given a class, and other clones once, few, many or no size at all.

TRBJ1-3,TRBD1,many,TRBV4-1,TGCGCCAGCAGCCAAGTGGACAGGGGCAACACCATATATTTT,CASSQVDRGNTIYF
TRBJ2-7,-,many,TRBV7-9,TGTGCCAGCAGCCCCGGGTCCCAAGAGCAGTACTTC,CASSPGSQEQYF
TRBJ1-6,-,many,TRBV5-1,TGCGCCAGCAGCCAAAATCTTATTCCATACCAGAATTCACCCCTCCACTTT,CASSQNLIPYQNSPLHF
TRBJ1-1,-,-,TRBV20-1,TGCAGTGACCAACCAAAGGTGGACACTGAAGCTTTCTTT,CSDQPKVDTEAFF
TRBJ2-3,-,many,TRBV7-3,TGTGCCAGCAGCTTAGGGGGAAGAGATACGCAGTATTTT,CASSLGGRDTQYF
TRBJ2-3,TRBD2,many,TRBV9,TGTGCCAGCAGCGTTTCTAGCGGGGCCCCGGATACGCAGTATTTT,CASSVSSGAPDTQYF
TRBJ1-1,-,many,TRBV5-1,TGCGCCAGCAGCCCGGGATTCAACACTGAAGCTTTCTTT,CASSPGFNTEAFF
TRBJ2-3,-,many,TRBV6-1,TGTGCCAGCAGGGACCTGGTATCTGATACGCAGTATTTT,CASRDLVSDTQYF
TRBJ2-1,TRBD2,many,TRBV15,TGTGCCACCAGCGATTGGGGGACTAGCGGGAGCTACAATGAGCAGTTCTTC,CATSDWGTSGSYNEQFF
TRBJ2-2,TRBD2,many,TRBV20-1,TGCAGTGCTAGAGATAAAGCGGGGGGTACCGGGGAGCTGTTTTTT,CSARDKAGGTGELFF
TRBJ2-7,-,many,TRBV4-1,TGCGCCAGCAGCCTGGCAGGGGCCACCTACGAGCAGTACTTC,CASSLAGATYEQYF
TRBJ2-1,TRBD1,many,TRBV5-1,TGCGCCAGCAGCTTCGACAGGGCACCTCGGAATGAGCAGTTCTTC,CASSFDRAPRNEQFF
TRBJ2-7,TRBD1,many,TRBV3-1,TGTGCCAGCAGCCGTCAGGGGGCGGGGGAGCAGTACTTC,CASSRQGAGEQYF
TRBJ2-1,TRBD2,many,TRBV29-1,TGCAGCGCCTCGCTTAGCGGGGGGTTTAACAATGAGCAGTTCTTC,CSASLSGGFNNEQFF
TRBJ2-7,-,many,TRBV5-1,TGCGCCAGCAGCCAGGGGGGCGACGAGCAGTACTTC,CASSQGGDEQYF
TRBJ2-1,TRBD2,many,TRBV5-1,TGCGCCAGCAGCGGGGGACTAGCGTCCTACAATGAGCAGTTCTTC,CASSGGLASYNEQFF
TRBJ2-3,-,many,TRBV5-1,TGCGCCAGCGGTCCGGATAGTAGCACAGATACGCAGTATTTT,CASGPDSSTDTQYF
TRBJ1-1,-,many,TRBV5-1,TGCGCCAGCAGGCCGGGGGAGTGGGCTGAAGCTTTCTTT,CASRPGEWAEAFF
TRBJ2-5,-,many,TRBV2,TGTGCCAGCAGGGAGGCTAGGGAGACCCAGTACTTC,CASREARETQYF
TRBJ2-7,TRBD2,many,TRBV3-1,TGTGCCAGCAGCCTGGGACTAGCGGGGACCTACGAGCAGTACTTC,CASSLGLAGTYEQYF
TRBJ1-2,-,many,TRBV7-8,TGTGCCAGCAGCTTAACGCAGGGAGGCTACACCTTC,CASSLTQGGYTF
TRBJ2-3,-,many,TRBV20-1,TGCAGTGCTAGAGCCACGCTAAAGACCTATTTT,CSARATLKTYF
TRBJ2-7,-,many,TRBV2,TGTGCCAGCAGTGGATGGGACAAATCGACTTACTTC,CASSGWDKSTYF
TRBJ2-3,-,many,TRBV28,TGTGCCAGCGGTTACTTCACAGATACGCAGTATTTT,CASGYFTDTQYF